The 4 T cell receptor beta chains listed next were all sequenced from one sample in a study of cytomegalovirus exposure and HLA in healthy donors. Both 60 Vbeta primers and 13 Jbeta primers went into the PCR. Libraries were prepared by immunoSEQ multiplex PCR; TCRdb keeps only in-frame clonotypes and omits some of them. The sample carries about 170,000 clones, approximately 81% recorded once. Sequencing was performed on PBMCs. The receptors shown here come from a woman aged 18-35 years in good health and CMV-seronegative.

There are a few counts of this clone. The CDR3 region is CATSNREYGYTF. Written as DNA, the CDR3 is TGTGCCACCAGTAACAGGGAGTATGGCTACACCTTC. The rearrangement joins TRBV15 to TRBJ1-2, with D perhaps matching TRBD1 (6 bases). The CDR3 covers 12 residues. The germline V and J ends were trimmed by 6 bases and 5 bases, with 10 bases remaining between them. CDR1 LNHNV and CDR2 YYDKDF come from the germline V gene (reference sequence).

V usage is TRBV6-1 and J usage is TRBJ1-4; 7 nucleotides align to TRBD1. Germline loops: CDR1 MNHNS, CDR2 SASEGT. The CDR3 is made up of 14 amino acids. Trimming took 3 bases from V and 10 from J; bases not matched to a gene: 8. CDR3 coding DNA: TGTGCCAGCAGTGATCAGGGGGGACGTGGAAAACTGTTTTTT. It is translated as CASSDQGGRGKLFF.

On this clone itself: Germline is not matched at one junction end, which may reflect a read error. This chain connects TRBV30 to TRBJ1-2; 7 bases agree with TRBD1. This CDR3 comprises 11 residues. Germline CDR1 GTSNPN, CDR2 SVGIG (reference sequence). CDR3 region: CAWSAGTDPAF. The CDR3 nucleotides are TGTGCCTGGAGTGCCGGGACAGATCCTGCCTTC.

CDR3 sequence: CASSLERYLTDTQYF. The CDR3 coding sequence is TGTGCCAGCAGCTTAGAGCGGTATCTCACAGATACGCAGTATTTT. The V gene is TRBV11-3, the J gene TRBJ2-3; D is unclear. From germline, CDR1 is SGHNT and CDR2 YENEEA. The CDR3 is 15 residues long. V was trimmed by 0 bases and J by 2 bases, leaving 9 bases between them.